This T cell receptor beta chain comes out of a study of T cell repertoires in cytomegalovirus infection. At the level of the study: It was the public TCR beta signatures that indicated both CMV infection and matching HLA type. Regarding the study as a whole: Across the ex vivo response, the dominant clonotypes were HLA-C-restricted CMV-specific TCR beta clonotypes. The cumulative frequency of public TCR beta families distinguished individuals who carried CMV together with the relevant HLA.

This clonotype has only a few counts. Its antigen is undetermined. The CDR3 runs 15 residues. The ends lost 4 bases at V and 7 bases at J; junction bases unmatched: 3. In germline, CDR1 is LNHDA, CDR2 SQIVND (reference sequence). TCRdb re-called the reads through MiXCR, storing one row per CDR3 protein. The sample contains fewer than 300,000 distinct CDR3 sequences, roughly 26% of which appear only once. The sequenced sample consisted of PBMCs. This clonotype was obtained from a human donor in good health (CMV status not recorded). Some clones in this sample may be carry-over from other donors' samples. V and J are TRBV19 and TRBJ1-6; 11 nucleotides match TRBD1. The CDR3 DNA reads TGTGCCAGTAGTACCGGGACAGGGGGAAATTCACCCCTCCACTTT. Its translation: CASSTGTGGNSPLHF.